This T cell receptor (beta chain) was sequenced for a study of technical replicates of blood from a handful of donors. Germline CDR1 reads SGHTA; CDR2 reads FQGTGA. V shed 4 bases and J 3 bases; nucleotides not matched to a gene: 4. This CDR3 spans 15 amino acids. TCRdb's copy holds only in-frame clones and misses some; the assay was immunoSEQ multiplex PCR. The sample lists some 87,000 clones, about 92% occurring once. The clonotype comes from a human donor in good health. Sequenced input: T cells isolated from PBMCs. The chain combines TRBV7-3 with TRBJ2-1; TRBD1 matches 9 bases. The CDR3 nucleotides are TGTGCCAGCAGCTGGGGACAGGGAATCTACAATGAGCAGTTCTTC. Amino acids: CASSWGQGIYNEQFF.